This T cell receptor (beta chain) was captured in a study of post-analysis software for immune sequencing data. Study information: Relapsing-remitting, secondary progressive and progressive-relapsing multiple sclerosis courses were included.

CDR1 and CDR2 (germline): DFQATT, SNEGSKA (reference sequence). The CDR3 totals 14 residues. V was pared by 5 bases and J by 0 bases, with 11 bases between. In this sample, this clonotype turned up once. Its antigen is currently unknown. Each TCR beta cDNA library carried unique molecular identifiers. TCRdb re-called the PCR reads through MiXCR, storing one row per CDR3 protein. The data contain hundreds of thousands of distinct CDR3 sequences, approximately 53% of them singletons. Study-wide findings and caveats: Controls showed significantly higher normalized Chao1 diversity than did multiple sclerosis patients. Strong co-clustering by F measure linked samples that shared a preparation batch. A few TRBV segments, TRBV5-6, TRBV5-1 and TRBV20-1 among them, were found more frequent in patients than controls.

V and J are TRBV20-1 and TRBJ2-1, with D possibly matching TRBD2 (6 bases). This clonotype was obtained from a girl between 10 and 17 years old with multiple sclerosis. Source material: blood. The CDR3 sequence: CSAGDLSSYNEQFF. The CDR3 DNA reads TGCAGTGCTGGGGACTTAAGCTCCTACAATGAGCAGTTCTTC.